This T cell receptor beta chain originates from a study of T-cell memory formation after mild COVID-19. Details on this clonotype: Antigen unknown.

The CDR3 length is 13 residues. Germline-derived CDR1 and CDR2 are MGHRA and YSYEKL. V lost 1 base, J lost 7 bases, and 8 bases lay in between. Study-wide findings and caveats: Day 15 to 85 contracting clones showed balanced CD4/CD8; later expanders leaned CD4+. Shrinking CD4+ clones were chiefly CM and EM; CD8+ ones were chiefly EMRA.

A single record per CDR3 protein comes from TCRdb applying MiXCR to the 5' RACE reads. The sample consists of 150,000 to 200,000 distinct CDR3 sequences, around 30% of them appearing once. Sequencing was carried out using PBMCs or a T cell subset sorted from them (not recorded which). This clonotype was sampled from an adult woman who had mild COVID-19 (a few samples of this study predate the infection). Cell type and time point are not known. V gene TRBV4-1 combines with J gene TRBJ1-5, with D uncertain. The CDR3 loop reads CASSQAVKQPQHF. The CDR3 nucleotides read TGCGCCAGCAGCCAAGCAGTTAAGCAGCCCCAGCATTTT.